The sequence of this T cell receptor beta chain was determined in a study of blood T cell repertoires in COVID-19. This table comes from immunoSEQ multiplex PCR, and its TCRdb copy is limited to in-frame clones, with some not included. In the table there are approximately 390,000 clones, around 90% of which are singletons. The sequenced sample was peripheral blood. The TCR sequence derives from a man younger than 30 with active or convalescent COVID-19.

The CDR3 is CASSAPPGQTNTEAFF. The CDR3 region has the DNA TGTGCCAGCAGCGCCCCCCCGGGACAGACGAACACTGAAGCTTTCTTT. The chain links TRBV9 to TRBJ1-1; 7 positions agree with TRBD1. The CDR3 is 16 amino acids. Germline assignment: CDR1 SGDLS and CDR2 YYNGEE. V was clipped by 3 bases and J by 1 base; unmatched bases: 9.